This T cell receptor beta chain stems from a study of breast tumors, draining lymph nodes, adjacent tissues. TCRdb analysed the multiplex PCR reads with MiXCR anew, one entry per CDR3 protein. This repertoire shows approximately 190,000 distinct CDR3 sequences, roughly 31% found once; its top ten account for around 4.4%. The lymph nodes were axillary draining lymph nodes from breast cancer patients. This clonotype was seen a few times. The sample taken for sequencing was axillary lymph node tissue. The clonotype comes from a female donor with breast cancer. Some clones in this sample may be carry-over from other donors' samples.

CDR3 protein: CASSLYGSGARPTEAFF. As DNA, the CDR3 is TGCGCCAGCAGCTTGTACGGGTCGGGGGCTCGGCCCACTGAAGCTTTCTTT. The chain uses TRBV5-1 and TRBJ1-1, with D possibly matching TRBD1 (6 bases). Germline V lookup: CDR1 SGHRS, CDR2 YFSETQ. The V end lost 1 base, the J end lost 4 bases, and 20 bases lay between the germline ends. This CDR3 contains 17 residues.